This passage covers 30 T cell receptor beta chains from one sample sequenced in a study of graft-versus-host responses after intestinal transplantation. TCRdb's table, derived via immunoSEQ multiplex PCR, lists solely in-frame clones and lacks some. The sample lists roughly 36,000 clones, about 85% occurring once. Graft specimens yielded both intraepithelial and lamina propria lymphocytes. The source material was ileum tissue, sampled around 200 days after intestinal transplant. The receptors originated from a human patient who received an intestinal transplant, so some T cells may come from the graft donor.

The CDR3 loop is CASGLLGKETQYF. For the CDR3, the DNA is TGTGCTAGTGGTTTACTGGGGAAAGAGACCCAGTACTTC. This chain links TRBV12-5 with TRBJ2-5, with D unclear. Germline CDR1 is LGHNT and CDR2 is FRNRAP. This CDR3 comprises 13 residues. Between the trimmed V and J ends, which lost 3 bases and 3 bases, there was a span of 8 bases.

This clone appeared once. The rearrangement links TRBV28 to TRBJ2-7; D might be TRBD1 (5 bases). V was shortened by 3 bases and J by 4 bases, with 13 bases between the two germline ends. CDR3 length: 14 residues. CDR1 is MDHEN, CDR2 SYDVKM, per germline. CDR3 nucleotide sequence: TGTGCCAGCAGTTTCGTGGCAGGGTGGTACGAGCAGTACTTC. Translating gives CASSFVAGWYEQYF.

The J gene is TRBJ2-3, the V gene TRBV6-4; 9 bases fit TRBD2. V lost 0 bases, J lost 0 bases, and 1 base stayed unmatched. The CDR3 consists of 16 residues. Germline V gene sequence: CDR1 MRHNA, CDR2 SNTAGT. Here the CDR3 reads CASSDSSGGSTDTQYF. For the CDR3, the DNA is TGTGCCAGCAGTGACTCTAGCGGGGGAAGCACAGATACGCAGTATTTT.

V is TRBV2 and J is TRBJ1-1; tentatively, D is TRBD1 (6 bases). Germline-derived CDR1 and CDR2 are SNHLY and FYNNEI. V was shortened by 6 bases and J by 7 bases, with 9 bases between the two germline ends. This CDR3 has 11 amino acids. The CDR3 nucleotides read TGTGCCAGCAGCAGGGGTGGTGAAGCTTTCTTT. Its translation: CASSRGGEAFF.

The chain recombines TRBV6-1 with TRBJ1-5; no clear D. Germline-derived CDR1 and CDR2 are MNHNS and SASEGT. V lost 6 bases and J lost 5, with 14 bases in between. The CDR3 has 14 amino acids. The CDR3 DNA is TGTGCCAGCAGGCCCCAGCTAGGAGATCAGCCCCAGCATTTT. Its protein is CASRPQLGDQPQHF.

Comments on this clone: A read error may produce the germline difference seen at one junction end. The rearrangement uses TRBV10-2 and TRBJ2-7; D is ambiguous. In germline, CDR1 is WSHSY, CDR2 SAAADI. The CDR3 has 11 amino acids. Here the CDR3 DNA reads TGCGCCGGCAGTCCCTTCTACGAGCAGTACTTC. It yields the protein CAGSPFYEQYF.

The sample holds a few counts of this clone. This chain connects TRBV11-2 to TRBJ1-3, with a tentative D call TRBD1 (6 bases). Germline lookup yields CDR1 SGHAT and CDR2 FQNNGV. This CDR3 is built from 14 residues. V lost 4 bases to trimming and J lost 2 bases, with 9 bases between them. CDR3 DNA: TGTGCCAGCAGCTATCACAGGGCTGGAAACACCATATATTTT. The encoded protein is CASSYHRAGNTIYF.

The chain carries TRBV5-5 and TRBJ2-1; 11 bases map to TRBD2. CDR3 length: 15 residues. Germline CDR1 reads SGHKS; CDR2 reads YYEKEE (reference sequence). J was trimmed by 3 bases and V by 4 bases; bases with no gene match: 3. This chain's CDR3 is CASSPGLAVYNEQFF. CDR3 nucleotide sequence: TGTGCCAGCAGCCCGGGACTAGCGGTCTACAATGAGCAGTTCTTC.

The genes are TRBV10-3 and TRBJ2-2, with 9 bases that match TRBD1. V was clipped by 4 bases and J by 3 bases; unmatched bases: 9. CDR3 length equals 17 residues. Germline CDR1 and CDR2: ENHRY and SYGVKD. CDR3 protein: CAISAPRTGEDTGELFF. As DNA, the CDR3 is TGTGCCATCAGTGCCCCCAGGACAGGGGAGGACACCGGGGAGCTGTTTTTT.

The gene calls are TRBV28 and TRBJ2-3, with D possibly matching TRBD2 (5 bases). Trimming pared 2 bases from V and 0 bases from J, leaving 15 bases between. From germline, CDR1 is MDHEN and CDR2 SYDVKM. This CDR3 is 17 amino acids long. CDR3 sequence (DNA): TGTGCCAGCAGTTTAGGCGGAGCGGTTATGAGCACAGATACGCAGTATTTT. Translation: CASSLGGAVMSTDTQYF. The full variable domain, rest sourced from reference TRBV28 and TRBJ2-3, is DVKVTQSSRYLVKRTGEKVFLECVQDMDHENMFWYRQDPGLGLRLIYFSYDVKMKEKGDIPEGYSVSREKKERFSLILESASTNQTSMYLCASSLGGAVMSTDTQYFGPGTRLTVL.

In its sample, this clone was seen a few times. The chain links TRBV28 to TRBJ1-2, with a tentative D call TRBD1 (5 bases). Looked up from germline, CDR1 is MDHEN and CDR2 is SYDVKM. Trimming pared 4 bases from V and 8 bases from J, leaving 17 bases between. CDR3 length: 14 residues. The CDR3 loop is CASSSTRGFGGYTF. In DNA form, the CDR3 reads TGTGCCAGCAGTTCAACCCGGGGGTTCGGAGGCTACACCTTC.

The chain combines TRBV15 with TRBJ1-2; D gene uncertain. The CDR3 has 13 residues. The ends were cut back, 0 bases at V and 8 bases at J, with 10 bases in the middle. Germline V gene data show CDR1 as LNHNV and CDR2 as YYDKDF (reference sequence). This CDR3 is CATSRDMTQGYTF. The CDR3 DNA reads as TGTGCCACCAGCAGAGATATGACCCAGGGCTACACCTTC.

The chain links TRBV5-1 to TRBJ1-2, with 8 bases matching TRBD1. The ends lost 4 bases at V and 4 bases at J; junction bases unmatched: 6. Germline V CDR1 and CDR2: SGHRS, YFSETQ. The CDR3 is 14 amino acids. The CDR3 here is CASSLTGEGYGYTF. The CDR3 DNA is TGCGCCAGCAGCCTGACAGGGGAGGGCTATGGCTACACCTTC. The whole variable domain, remainder taken from reference TRBV5-1 and TRBJ1-2, is KAGVTQTPRYLIKTRGQQVTLSCSPISGHRSVSWYQQTPGQGLQFLFEYFSETQRNKGNFPGRFSGRQFSNSRSEMNVSTLELGDSALYLCASSLTGEGYGYTFGSGTRLTVV.

The chain joins TRBV2 to TRBJ2-7; D could derive from TRBD1 or TRBD2 (7 bases each). V was clipped by 4 bases and J by 3 bases, with 13 bases between them. Germline V gives CDR1 SNHLY, CDR2 FYNNEI. The CDR3 is 14 residues long. CDR3 sequence reads: CASSAQGGDYEQYF. As DNA, the CDR3 is TGTGCCAGCAGTGCCCAGGGGGGGGACTACGAGCAGTACTTC.

The chain carries TRBV18 and TRBJ2-5; D ambiguous. The germline V gene has CDR1 KGHSH and CDR2 LQKENI. There are 14 residues in the CDR3. V shed 2 bases and J shed 0 bases, with 7 bases lying between them. The CDR3 DNA follows: TGTGCCAGCTCACCAAGCAGCTACCAAGAGACCCAGTACTTC. It codes for CASSPSSYQETQYF.

The rearrangement links TRBV13 to TRBJ1-4; 7 bases are shared with TRBD1. The CDR3 covers 15 residues. The germline gives CDR1 PRHDT, CDR2 FYEKMQ (reference sequence). Trimming removed 0 bases from V and 6 bases from J; junction bases left unmatched: 4. The CDR3 loop is CASSLGRGGHEKLFF. In nucleotides, the CDR3 is TGTGCCAGCAGCTTAGGCCGAGGGGGCCATGAAAAACTGTTTTTT.

CDR3 nucleotide sequence: TGCGCCAGCAGCTTGGCAGGTGCCTTTGGCTACACCTTC. Translating it yields CASSLAGAFGYTF. This chain uses TRBV5-1 with TRBJ1-2; D unclear. V was clipped by 0 bases and J by 7 bases, with 10 bases between them. The CDR3 consists of 13 residues. Germline V gene lookup returns CDR1 SGHRS and CDR2 YFSETQ.

The J gene is TRBJ2-1, the V gene TRBV28; D is unresolved. The V end was cut by 6 bases, the J end by 0 bases, with 12 bases between. The CDR3 spans 15 residues. The germline CDR1 and CDR2 sequences are MDHEN and SYDVKM. CDR3 region: CASRTSHSSYNEQFF. For the CDR3, the DNA is TGTGCCAGCAGAACTTCACATAGCTCCTACAATGAGCAGTTCTTC.

The chain carries TRBV10-3 and TRBJ1-1; TRBD1 matches 8 bases. With V trimmed by 6 bases and J by 1 base, 1 base remained unmatched. The germline CDR1 and CDR2 sequences are ENHRY and SYGVKD. This CDR3 is built from 13 residues. CDR3 protein: CAIRGTGNTEAFF. The CDR3 DNA reads as TGTGCCATCAGGGGGACAGGGAACACTGAAGCTTTCTTT.

The J gene is TRBJ1-6, the V gene TRBV6-5; the D is unclear. V lost 10 bases and J 9 bases, leaving 19 bases between the germline ends. CDR1 MNHEY and CDR2 SVGAGI come from the germline V gene. The CDR3 runs 14 residues. The CDR3 sequence is CAMKEPPSISPLHF. CDR3 bases: TGTGCCATGAAAGAACCTCCCTCGATTTCACCCCTCCACTTT.

The chain has TRBV29-1 and TRBJ2-1, with 11 nucleotides matching TRBD1. With 7 bases clipped from V and 9 bases from J, the junction kept 14 bases outside the gene matches. The CDR3 consists of 15 residues. Germline CDR1 is SQVTM and CDR2 is ANQGSEA. CDR3 sequence (DNA): TGCAGCGCTCCGACCGGGACAGGGGGAATAATTGAGCAGTTCTTC. It translates to CSAPTGTGGIIEQFF.

The chain combines TRBV27 with TRBJ2-7; TRBD2 aligns across 8 bases. This CDR3 comprises 17 residues. Looked up from germline, CDR1 is MNHEY and CDR2 is SMNVEV (reference sequence). With V trimmed by 5 bases and J by 2 bases, 14 bases remained unmatched. CDR3 in DNA: TGTGCCAGCAGTCTCCAATCCGGACTAGCAGGTCCCTACGAGCAGTACTTC. It translates to CASSLQSGLAGPYEQYF.

The chain couples TRBV4-2 to TRBJ1-2; no definite D call. The CDR3 contains 15 residues. Germline CDR1 reads LGHNA; CDR2 reads YNFKEQ. With 0 bases removed from V and 4 bases from J, the gap between germline ends came to 12 bases. The CDR3 coding sequence is TGTGCCAGCAGCCAAGATCCGAAGGGCATCTATGGCTACACCTTC. Protein: CASSQDPKGIYGYTF.

The rearrangement joins TRBV27 to TRBJ1-2; D is perhaps TRBD1 (6 bases). The germline V gene encodes CDR1 MNHEY and CDR2 SMNVEV (reference sequence). Trimming shortened V by 3 bases and J by 6 bases, and 11 bases separated the two germline ends. The CDR3 has 13 amino acids. The CDR3 DNA follows: TGTGCCAGCAGTTTCTCGGGGGCTGATGGCTACACCTTC. This translates into CASSFSGADGYTF.

V usage is TRBV28 and J usage is TRBJ1-1; TRBD1 agrees at 8 bases. The CDR3 covers 12 residues. The ends lost 5 bases at V and 6 bases at J; junction bases unmatched: 2. Germline V gene data show CDR1 as MDHEN and CDR2 as SYDVKM. CDR3 in DNA: TGTGCCAGCAGTAGACAGGGGCCTGAAGCTTTCTTT. Amino acid sequence: CASSRQGPEAFF.

V usage is TRBV7-2 and J usage is TRBJ1-5; D is possibly TRBD1 (6 bases). Germline-derived CDR1 and CDR2 are SGHTA and FQGNSA. V shed 5 bases and J shed 4 bases, with 9 bases lying between them. This CDR3 comprises 13 residues. CDR3 coding DNA: TGTGCCAGCAGCCCACAGGGAAATCAGCCCCAGCATTTT. Amino acids: CASSPQGNQPQHF.

The genes are TRBV4-1 and TRBJ2-5; unclear D gene. The J call may not be correct, given that the DNA end is closer to TRBJ2-7. Germline V lookup: CDR1 MGHRA, CDR2 YSYEKL. The CDR3 contains 13 residues. This CDR3 reads CASSQTGSYEQYF. CDR3 sequence (DNA): TGCGCCAGCAGCCAAACCGGGTCCTACGAGCAGTACTTC.

The rearrangement links TRBV6-1 to TRBJ2-3; D remains unclear. Germline loops: CDR1 MNHNS, CDR2 SASEGT. The length of the CDR3 is 17 residues. V was trimmed by 2 bases and J by 2 bases, leaving 17 bases between them. The CDR3 DNA reads TGTGCCAGCAGTGAATTAAGGGCAGCCATCCCCACAGATACGCAGTATTTT. It yields the protein CASSELRAAIPTDTQYF.

The chain combines TRBV19 with TRBJ1-2; D is unclear. Trimming cost V 2 bases and J 2 bases, with 12 bases left between them. Per the germline V gene, CDR1 is LNHDA and CDR2 is SQIVND (reference sequence). CDR3 length: 15 amino acids. This CDR3 is CASSILVGGNYGYTF. The CDR3 bases are TGTGCCAGTAGTATACTGGTCGGTGGGAACTATGGCTACACCTTC. The full variable domain, with the rest looked up from reference TRBV19 and TRBJ1-2, is DGGITQSPKYLFRKEGQNVTLSCEQNLNHDAMYWYRQDPGQGLRLIYYSQIVNDFQKGDIAEGYSVSREKKESFPLTVTSAQKNPTAFYLCASSILVGGNYGYTFGSGTRLTVV.

The chain couples TRBV6-1 to TRBJ2-7; D may match TRBD1 or TRBD2 (5 bases each). This CDR3 region has 13 residues. CDR1 is MNHNS and CDR2 is SASEGT in the germline V gene. V lost 5 bases and J lost 2, with 10 bases in between. The CDR3: CASSWDGTYEQYF. DNA of the CDR3: TGTGCCAGCAGTTGGGACGGCACCTACGAGCAGTACTTC.